This is a list of T cell receptor beta chains from one sample in a study of OX40 agonist ivuxolimab in advanced cancers. The method was immunoSEQ multiplex PCR; TCRdb's version includes in-frame clones alone and lacks a portion of them. Here the sample spans about 28,000 clones, 86% being singletons. The sample here was CD4+ or CD8+ T cells sorted from blood, taken in a trial of the OX40 agonist ivuxolimab. These receptors originate from an adult with an advanced solid tumor such as melanoma, head and neck, liver or kidney cancer. Each CDR3 is given with its conserved first and last residue. A D gene is named only where the DNA matches it firmly. Only part of the rows carry a size: once, few, many, or a class if the clone is expanded.

-,TRBJ2-3,TRBV13,16,TRBD2,CASTPKSGSFTDTQYF,TGTGCCAGCACCCCGAAAAGCGGGAGTTTCACAGATACGCAGTATTTT
-,TRBJ2-7,TRBV5-1,13,-,CASSLGLNYEQYF,TGCGCCAGCAGCCTGGGACTGAACTACGAGCAGTACTTC
once,TRBJ1-2,TRBV7-9,17,-,CASSSLETAIPNYGYTF,TGTGCCAGCAGCTCCCTAGAGACAGCGATACCCAACTATGGCTACACCTTC
-,TRBJ1-5,TRBV6-5,13,-,CASSYSRNQPQHF,TGTGCCAGCAGTTATTCCAGGAATCAGCCCCAGCATTTT
-,TRBJ1-1,TRBV11-1,15,TRBD1,CASSLSPGGSAEAFF,TGTGCCAGCAGCTTGTCCCCAGGGGGGAGTGCTGAAGCTTTCTTT
-,TRBJ1-2,TRBV7-2,15,-,CASSLGLVRAYGYTF,TGTGCCAGCAGCTTAGGTTTGGTGAGAGCCTATGGCTACACCTTC
-,TRBJ1-6,TRBV13,14,TRBD1,CASSFGTDNSPLHF,TGTGCCAGCAGCTTCGGGACAGATAATTCACCCCTCCACTTT
few,TRBJ2-5,TRBV10-1,15,-,CASSESKDAQETQYF,TGCGCCAGCAGTGAGTCGAAGGACGCCCAAGAGACCCAGTACTTC
-,TRBJ2-2,TRBV9,19,TRBD2,CASSGVPSGSTRYTGELFF,TGTGCCAGCAGCGGGGTTCCTAGCGGGAGTACTAGGTACACCGGGGAGCTGTTTTTT
-,TRBJ2-1,TRBV9,23,TRBD2,CASSVNQEEGTSGRAVRRNEQFF,TGTGCCAGCAGCGTGAATCAGGAAGAAGGGACTAGCGGGAGGGCCGTACGCCGAAATGAGCAGTTCTTC
-,TRBJ2-5,TRBV20-1,11,-,CSARVGETQYF,TGCAGTGCCCGAGTGGGGGAGACCCAGTACTTC
-,TRBJ2-7,TRBV5-6,14,TRBD2,CASSPSGTYYEQYF,TGTGCCAGCAGCCCTAGCGGGACTTACTACGAGCAGTACTTC
-,TRBJ2-1,TRBV9,14,-,CASSGSPGYNEQFF,TGTGCCAGCAGCGGGAGCCCCGGTTACAATGAGCAGTTCTTC
-,TRBJ2-1,TRBV28,13,-,CASSLGAVDEQFF,TGTGCCAGCAGTTTGGGGGCGGTAGATGAGCAGTTCTTC
once,TRBJ2-1,TRBV21-1,18,-,CASSKMLGNSVRYNEQFF,TGTGCCAGCAGCAAAATGCTTGGGAATAGCGTGAGATACAATGAGCAGTTCTTC
-,TRBJ2-7,TRBV9,13,TRBD2,CASSGGGRDEQYF,TGTGCCAGCAGCGGCGGCGGGAGGGACGAGCAGTACTTC
-,TRBJ2-1,TRBV27,15,TRBD2,CASTLGLAPYNEQFF,TGTGCCAGCACCCTCGGACTAGCGCCTTACAATGAGCAGTTCTTC
once,TRBJ2-7,TRBV7-6,20,TRBD2,CASSLVGGALTSGSSYEQYF,TGTGCCAGCAGCTTAGTGGGGGGGGCCCTAACTAGCGGGAGTTCCTACGAGCAGTACTTC
medium-sized,TRBJ2-3,TRBV10-3,14,-,CATARQGRTDTQYF,TGTGCCACAGCTCGGCAGGGGAGGACAGATACGCAGTATTTT
-,TRBJ2-7,TRBV11-3,15,TRBD2,CASSAGPAGEYEQYF,TGTGCCAGCAGCGCCGGCCCAGCGGGAGAGTACGAGCAGTACTTC
medium-sized,TRBJ1-1,TRBV29-1,13,-,CSVVGGLGTEAFF,TGCAGCGTTGTCGGGGGTTTAGGTACTGAAGCTTTCTTT
-,TRBJ2-7,TRBV9,14,-,CASSVGGQSYEQYF,TGTGCCAGCAGCGTAGGCGGACAATCCTACGAGCAGTACTTC
-,TRBJ2-1,TRBV6-1,15,TRBD2,CASRPLAGGPNEQFF,TGTGCCAGCAGACCTCTAGCGGGAGGGCCGAATGAGCAGTTCTTC
-,TRBJ2-1,TRBV5-6,17,TRBD1,CASSLAGQVWVSNEQFF,TGTGCCAGCAGCTTGGCAGGACAGGTCTGGGTTTCGAATGAGCAGTTCTTC
once,TRBJ2-1,TRBV14,17,TRBD1,CASSQDEGGRLYNEQFF,TGTGCCAGCAGCCAAGACGAAGGGGGCCGGCTCTACAATGAGCAGTTCTTC
-,TRBJ2-5,TRBV15,14,TRBD1,CATSSGTAEETQYF,TGTGCCACCAGCAGCGGGACAGCCGAAGAGACCCAGTACTTC
-,TRBJ1-1,TRBV11-2,15,TRBD1,CASSPDRGRDTEAFF,TGTGCCAGCAGCCCAGACAGGGGGCGCGACACTGAAGCTTTCTTT
-,TRBJ2-2,TRBV1,15,-,CTSSHISGSTGELFF,TGCACCAGCAGCCATATTAGCGGGTCCACCGGGGAGCTGTTTTTT
-,TRBJ2-7,TRBV7-9,15,-,CASSAPGGGSYEQYF,TGTGCCAGCAGCGCACCCGGGGGTGGATCCTACGAGCAGTACTTC
-,TRBJ1-4,TRBV6-1,13,-,CASRKGFNEKLFF,TGTGCCAGCAGGAAGGGCTTTAATGAAAAACTGTTTTTT
few,TRBJ2-7,TRBV5-1,18,TRBD2,CASSPTRTSGRSTYEQYF,TGCGCCAGCAGCCCCACCCGGACTAGCGGGAGATCAACCTACGAGCAGTACTTC
-,TRBJ2-7,TRBV2,13,TRBD1,CASISQGAGEQYF,TGTGCCAGCATTAGTCAGGGGGCAGGCGAGCAGTACTTC
-,TRBJ2-4,TRBV15,17,-,CATSRDRRVEAKNIQYF,TGTGCCACCAGCAGAGATCGCAGGGTGGAGGCCAAAAACATTCAGTACTTC
-,TRBJ2-7,TRBV2,14,-,CASSEGPISYEQYF,TGTGCCAGCAGCGAGGGACCGATCTCCTACGAGCAGTACTTC
-,TRBJ1-1,TRBV9,15,-,CASSPQAIGYTGAFF,TGTGCCAGCAGCCCCCAGGCCATAGGCTATACGGGAGCTTTCTTT
-,TRBJ2-1,TRBV19,13,-,CASTAWAGNEQFF,TGTGCCAGTACGGCCTGGGCGGGGAATGAGCAGTTCTTC
-,TRBJ2-7,TRBV5-5,12,-,CASSTPRHEQYF,TGTGCCAGCAGCACGCCGCGTCACGAGCAGTACTTC
-,TRBJ2-3,TRBV5-1,15,-,CASSSSGVGTDTQYF,TGCGCCAGCAGCTCCAGCGGAGTGGGCACAGATACGCAGTATTTT
-,TRBJ2-5,TRBV15,16,TRBD1,CATSSFEGQGKETQYF,TGTGCCACCAGCAGTTTCGAGGGACAGGGGAAAGAGACCCAGTACTTC
-,TRBJ2-7,TRBV5-4,13,-,CASSPAGGYEQYF,TGTGCCAGCAGCCCGGCCGGGGGCTACGAGCAGTACTTC
-,TRBJ2-5,TRBV25-1,14,-,CASSEFGSGDTQYF,TGTGCCAGCAGTGAATTCGGCTCGGGGGATACCCAGTACTTC
-,TRBJ1-1,TRBV11-2,13,-,CASSPYLEAEAFF,TGTGCCAGCAGCCCGTATTTGGAGGCTGAAGCTTTCTTT
few,TRBJ2-7,TRBV2,11,-,CASSASYEQYF,TGTGCCAGCAGTGCTAGCTACGAGCAGTACTTC
-,TRBJ2-7,TRBV5-1,15,-,CASSPRRDLFYEQYF,TGCGCCAGCAGCCCTCGTCGGGACTTATTCTACGAGCAGTACTTC
-,TRBJ1-1,TRBV15,15,-,CATSRDGNMNTEAFF,TGTGCCACCAGCAGAGATGGGAACATGAACACTGAAGCTTTCTTT
-,TRBJ2-7,TRBV7-8,15,TRBD1,CASSFRDRGSYEQYF,TGTGCCAGCAGCTTCCGGGACAGGGGCTCCTACGAGCAGTACTTC
-,TRBJ2-7,TRBV7-9,15,TRBD1,CASSDRGDRADEQYF,TGTGCCAGCAGCGACCGGGGGGACAGGGCGGATGAGCAGTACTTC